The clone carrying this T cell receptor beta chain appeared once. Antigen unknown. The sample belongs to a study of cytomegalovirus exposure and HLA in healthy donors. Overall study context: Of some 360 genotyped donors, approximately 80% clustered with self-reported Caucasian donors. Points from the study as a whole: The study put some 160 TCR beta chains on its list as cytomegalovirus-associated. Earlier analysis yielded a pattern in which most TCR beta V segments were productive about 87% or about 30% of the time. There were some public TCRs occurring in many donors, but most TCR sequences were rare.

Germline CDR1 and CDR2: SGHDT and YYEEEE. The CDR3 has 15 amino acids. Trimming removed 4 bases at V and 0 bases at J, with 11 bases between. Both 60 Vbeta primers and 13 Jbeta primers went into the PCR. Sequencing used immunoSEQ multiplex PCR; TCRdb keeps in-frame clones, though not all of them. Of around 170,000 clones listed, around 78% are singletons. Sequencing was performed on PBMCs. This chain connects TRBV5-6 to TRBJ2-1; D not certain. The sequence was collected from a woman between 50 and 59 years old in good health and CMV-seropositive. CDR3 in DNA: TGTGCCAGCAGCCTATCCTCTAGCTCCTACAATGAGCAGTTCTTC. Protein sequence: CASSLSSSSYNEQFF.